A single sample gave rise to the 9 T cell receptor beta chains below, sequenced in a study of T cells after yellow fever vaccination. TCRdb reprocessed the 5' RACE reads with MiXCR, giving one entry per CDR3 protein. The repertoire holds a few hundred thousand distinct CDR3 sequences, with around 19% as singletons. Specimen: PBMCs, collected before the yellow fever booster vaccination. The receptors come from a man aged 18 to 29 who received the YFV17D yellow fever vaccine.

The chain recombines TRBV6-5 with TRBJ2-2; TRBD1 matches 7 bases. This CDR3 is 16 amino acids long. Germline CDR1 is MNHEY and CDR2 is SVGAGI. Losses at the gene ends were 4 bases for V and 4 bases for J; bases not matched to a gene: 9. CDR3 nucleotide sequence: TGTGCCAGCAGTTCTCCAGGGGGTAGGAGCACCGGGGAGCTGTTTTTT. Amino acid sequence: CASSSPGGRSTGELFF.

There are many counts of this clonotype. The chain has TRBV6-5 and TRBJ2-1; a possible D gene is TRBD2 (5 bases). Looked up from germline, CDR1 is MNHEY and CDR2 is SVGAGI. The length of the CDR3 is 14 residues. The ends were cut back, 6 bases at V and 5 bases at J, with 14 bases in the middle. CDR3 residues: CASRRVTVDNEQFF. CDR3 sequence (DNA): TGTGCCAGCAGGAGGGTGACCGTTGACAATGAGCAGTTCTTC.

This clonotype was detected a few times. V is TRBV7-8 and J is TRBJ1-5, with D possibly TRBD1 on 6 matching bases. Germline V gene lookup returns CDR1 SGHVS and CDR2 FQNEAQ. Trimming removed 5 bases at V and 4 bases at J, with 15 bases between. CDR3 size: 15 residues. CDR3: CASSPQGGKNQPQHF. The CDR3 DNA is TGTGCCAGCAGCCCCCAAGGGGGGAAGAATCAGCCCCAGCATTTT.

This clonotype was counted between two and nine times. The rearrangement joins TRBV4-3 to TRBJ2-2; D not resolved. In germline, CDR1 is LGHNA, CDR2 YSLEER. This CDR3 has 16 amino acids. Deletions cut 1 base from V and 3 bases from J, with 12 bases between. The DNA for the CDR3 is TGCGCCAGCAGCCAAGTGCGGCTAGACTACACCGGGGAGCTGTTTTTT. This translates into CASSQVRLDYTGELFF.

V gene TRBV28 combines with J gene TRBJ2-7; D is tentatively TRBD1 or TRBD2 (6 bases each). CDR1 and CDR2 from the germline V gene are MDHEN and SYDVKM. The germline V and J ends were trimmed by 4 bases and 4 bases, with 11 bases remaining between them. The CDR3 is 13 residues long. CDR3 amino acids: CASSSGGGYEQYV. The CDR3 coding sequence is TGTGCCAGCAGTTCAGGAGGGGGTTACGAGCAGTACGTC.

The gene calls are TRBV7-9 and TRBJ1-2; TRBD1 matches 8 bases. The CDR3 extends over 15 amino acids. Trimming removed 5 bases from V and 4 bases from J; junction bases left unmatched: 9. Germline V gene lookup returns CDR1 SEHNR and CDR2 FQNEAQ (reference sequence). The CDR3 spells CASSPGQGRGYGYTF. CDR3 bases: TGTGCCAGCAGCCCTGGACAGGGTAGAGGCTATGGCTACACCTTC. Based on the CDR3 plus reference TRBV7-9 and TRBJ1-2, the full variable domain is DTGVSQNPRHKITKRGQNVTFRCDPISEHNRLYWYRQTLGQGPEFLTYFQNEAQLEKSRLLSDRFSAERPKGSFSTLEIQRTEQGDSAMYLCASSPGQGRGYGYTFGSGTRLTVV.

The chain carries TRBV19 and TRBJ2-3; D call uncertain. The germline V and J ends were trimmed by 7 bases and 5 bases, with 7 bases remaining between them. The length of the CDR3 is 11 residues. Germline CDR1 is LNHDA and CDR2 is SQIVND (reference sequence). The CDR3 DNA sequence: TGTGCCAGTATTTGGGGAGATACGCAGTATTTT. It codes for CASIWGDTQYF.

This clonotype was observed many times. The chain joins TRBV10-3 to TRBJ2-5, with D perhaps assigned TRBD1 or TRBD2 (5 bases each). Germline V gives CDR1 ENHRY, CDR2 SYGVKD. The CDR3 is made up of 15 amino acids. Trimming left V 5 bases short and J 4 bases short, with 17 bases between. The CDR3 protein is CAISSGGSWGETQYF. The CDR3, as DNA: TGTGCCATCAGTAGTGGGGGTTCGTGGGGAGAGACCCAGTACTTC.

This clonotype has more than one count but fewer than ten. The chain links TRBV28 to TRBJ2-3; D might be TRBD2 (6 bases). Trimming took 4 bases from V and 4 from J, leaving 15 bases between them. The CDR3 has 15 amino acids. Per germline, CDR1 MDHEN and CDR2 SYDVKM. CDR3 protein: CASSYLLGGADTQYF. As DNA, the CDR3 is TGTGCCAGCAGTTATTTATTAGGCGGGGCAGATACGCAGTATTTT.